One TCR beta chain is described in this entry. V gave up 0 bases and J gave up 2 bases, with 9 bases separating them. The CDR3 has 14 residues. Germline assignment: CDR1 SGHRS and CDR2 YFSETQ. The assay was immunoSEQ multiplex PCR, and TCRdb's table has in-frame clones only and misses some. The sample lists under 200,000 clones, around nine tenths occurring once. The data belong to a study of blood T cell repertoires in COVID-19. Across the study: T cells, B-cell-depleted T cells, or PBMCs provided the cDNA or gDNA that served as material.

The clonotype was recovered from a man between 65 and 85 years old with active or convalescent COVID-19. The chain links TRBV5-1 to TRBJ2-7; D might be TRBD1 (6 bases). The sequenced material came from peripheral blood. CDR3 in amino acids: CASSLEAGAYEQYF. In nucleotides, the CDR3 is TGCGCCAGCAGCTTGGAGGCAGGGGCCTACGAGCAGTACTTC.